This TCR beta chain was identified during a study of blood T cell repertoires in COVID-19. Study-level background: COVID-19 samples collected from the United States, Italy and Spain covered acute and convalescent phases.

The count of this clone is one. Method: immunoSEQ multiplex PCR; TCRdb's copy keeps in-frame clones and lacks some. The repertoire includes hundreds of thousands of clones, roughly 86% of them detected once, and around 8% sits in the top ten. The CDR3 contains 12 residues. The germline CDR1 and CDR2 sequences are LNHDA and SQIVND (reference sequence). V shed 4 bases and J shed 6 bases, with 9 bases lying between them. The sequenced sample was peripheral blood. The V gene is TRBV19, the J gene TRBJ1-1; the D is unclear. This clonotype was obtained from a woman in her 50s who had recovered from COVID-19. The CDR3 here is CASSTGTSEAFF. The CDR3 nucleotides read TGTGCCAGTAGTACAGGTACCTCTGAAGCTTTCTTT.